The subject of this entry is one TCR beta chain. One junction end does not reproduce the germline sequence, and a read error may be involved. The sample is drawn from a study of blood T cell repertoires in COVID-19. In the study overall: In each case, the material was cDNA or gDNA derived from T cells, B-cell-depleted T cells, or PBMCs.

The assay was immunoSEQ multiplex PCR, and TCRdb's table has in-frame clones only and misses some. The table has 55,000 to 75,000 clones, about 86% seen once. CDR1 and CDR2 (germline): MNHEY, SVGAGI. This CDR3 contains 15 residues. The chain couples TRBV6-5 to TRBJ2-7; no clear D. This sequence originates from a man aged 45-65 years with acute or convalescent COVID-19. Specimen: peripheral blood. The CDR3 region is CASSHSGPGSYEQYF. The CDR3 DNA follows: TGTGCCAGCAGTCACTCTGGTCCGGGCTCCTACGAGCAGTACTTC.